These 31 T cell receptor beta chains originate from one sample sequenced in a study of shared clonotypes between healthy human individuals (dated by TCRdb to 2018 to 2021). For the CD8 naive samples, CD45RO-negative cells were positively selected for CCR7, yielding a CD45RA+CCR7+ population from which TemRA cells were excluded. Libraries were constructed by the immunoSEQ multiplex PCR assay. TCRdb stores this immuneACCESS table with in-frame sequences only. Part of the clones is absent; in the studies checked, under half of the shortfall reflects unresolved V genes, and no reason is known for the rest. The sample table holds around 1.9 million clones, of which just over 90% were seen once. About 1.8% of the sample lies in the top ten. Sequenced: naive CD8+ T cells from PBMCs. The label giving this sample's cell subset or site can be read as: CD45RA+CCR7+. The origin of the receptors is a man aged 18 to 30 in good health. Some clones in this sample may be carry-over from other donors' samples.

V usage is TRBV4-2 and J usage is TRBJ2-1, with no clear D. Trimming cost V 1 base and J 0 bases, with 10 bases left between them. This CDR3 comprises 16 residues. Germline CDR1 LGHNA, CDR2 YNFKEQ. The CDR3 spells CASSQVGLSSYNEQFF. The CDR3 nucleotides read TGTGCCAGCAGCCAAGTTGGCCTCAGCTCCTACAATGAGCAGTTCTTC.

In regard to this clone: At the DNA level, this CDR3 is encoded by other sequences in the same sample as well. J is TRBJ2-5 and V is TRBV14; unclear D gene. The V gene lost 1 base and the J gene lost 4 bases, with 1 base spanning the gap. Germline V gene lookup returns CDR1 SGHDN and CDR2 FVKESK. The CDR3 is made up of 11 amino acids. The CDR3 sequence is CASSQAETQYF. For the CDR3, the DNA is TGTGCCAGCAGCCAAGCAGAGACCCAGTACTTC.

This chain links TRBV13 with TRBJ1-1; 12 positions agree with TRBD1. The trim removed 7 bases at V and 7 bases at J, leaving 13 bases unmatched. Germline V CDR1 and CDR2: PRHDT, FYEKMQ (reference sequence). The CDR3 consists of 16 residues. The CDR3 sequence is CASKQVGQGAEGEAFF. The CDR3 DNA reads as TGTGCCAGCAAACAGGTGGGACAGGGGGCTGAGGGTGAAGCTTTCTTT.

This clone was observed once. Within the sample, other DNA sequences also encode this same CDR3. The genes are TRBV19 and TRBJ2-7; TRBD1 matches at 9 bases. CDR3 size: 12 residues. Germline V gene sequence: CDR1 LNHDA, CDR2 SQIVND (reference sequence). J was trimmed by 5 bases and V by 5 bases; bases with no gene match: 1. DNA for the CDR3: TGTGCCAGTAGTGGGACAGGGAACGAGCAGTACTTC. Translating it yields CASSGTGNEQYF.

This clone was seen once. V and J are TRBV5-5 and TRBJ2-7; maybe TRBD2 (6 bases). The ends were cut back, 5 bases at V and 0 bases at J, with 9 bases in the middle. The CDR3 is 13 amino acids. Germline lookup yields CDR1 SGHKS and CDR2 YYEKEE (reference sequence). For the CDR3, the DNA is TGTGCCAGCAGTCCGGGACTCTCCTACGAGCAGTACTTC. Translating it yields CASSPGLSYEQYF.

The rearrangement uses TRBV7-6 and TRBJ1-1, with D possibly being TRBD1 (5 bases). There are 13 residues in the CDR3. Looked up from germline, CDR1 is SGHVS and CDR2 is FNYEAQ. The ends were cut back, 1 base at V and 8 bases at J, with 11 bases in the middle. The chain's CDR3 is CASSLGGLFEAFF. CDR3 DNA: TGTGCCAGCAGCTTAGGGGGGTTGTTCGAAGCTTTCTTT.

Regarding this clone: Other DNA variants within this sample encode the same CDR3. This CDR3 is CASSHSSSYEQYF. CDR3 coding DNA: TGTGCCAGCAGTCACAGTAGCTCCTACGAGCAGTACTTC. This chain uses TRBV27 with TRBJ2-7; D not certain. The CDR3 extends over 13 amino acids. Germline V gene lookup returns CDR1 MNHEY and CDR2 SMNVEV (reference sequence). Between the trimmed V and J ends, which lost 5 bases and 0 bases, there was a span of 8 bases.

The chain is built from TRBV11-2 and TRBJ2-7, with a weak D call TRBD2 (6 bases). Germline lookup yields CDR1 SGHAT and CDR2 FQNNGV. The CDR3 contains 19 residues. V was shortened by 4 bases and J by 4 bases, with 29 bases between the two germline ends. For the CDR3, the DNA is TGTGCCAGCAGCTGGGAGCGGGTTTCGACAAGGAAAGAAACGTACGAGCAGTACTTC. It is translated as CASSWERVSTRKETYEQYF.

V and J are TRBV5-1 and TRBJ2-7; the match to TRBD1 covers 10 bases. V lost 3 bases, J lost 3 bases, and 3 bases stayed unmatched. This CDR3 has 14 amino acids. Germline assignment: CDR1 SGHRS and CDR2 YFSETQ. This chain's CDR3 is CASSSGQGNYEQYF. CDR3 in DNA: TGCGCCAGCAGCTCGGGACAGGGGAACTACGAGCAGTACTTC.

The chain couples TRBV11-3 to TRBJ2-3, with D possibly TRBD2 on 5 matching bases. Germline-derived CDR1 and CDR2 are SGHNT and YENEEA. The V and J ends lost 1 base and 4 bases respectively, with 21 bases between them. CDR3 length equals 18 residues. The CDR3: CASSLGERGPHLADTQYF. The CDR3 DNA is TGTGCCAGCAGCTTAGGTGAACGAGGGCCCCACCTCGCAGATACGCAGTATTTT. The full variable domain, rest sourced from reference TRBV11-3 and TRBJ2-3, is EAGVVQSPRYKIIEKKQPVAFWCNPISGHNTLYWYLQNLGQGPELLIRYENEEAVDDSQLPKDRFSAERLKGVDSTLKIQPAELGDSAVYLCASSLGERGPHLADTQYFGPGTRLTVL.

The chain has TRBV7-9 and TRBJ1-2, with a weak D call TRBD1 (6 bases). This CDR3 has 14 residues. Trimming left V 5 bases short and J 3 bases short, with 13 bases between. In germline, CDR1 is SEHNR, CDR2 FQNEAQ (reference sequence). The CDR3, as DNA: TGTGCCAGCAGCCCGCGACAGGATCACTATGGCTACACCTTC. Translating it yields CASSPRQDHYGYTF.

The chain joins TRBV19 to TRBJ2-7; the D call may be TRBD1 or TRBD2 (5 bases each). The CDR3 has 14 residues. Germline V lookup: CDR1 LNHDA, CDR2 SQIVND (reference sequence). V was cut by 1 base and J by 5 bases, with 12 bases left in between. CDR3 coding DNA: TGTGCCAGTAGTATAGCTGGGGGTTTCCACGAGCAGTACTTC. This encodes CASSIAGGFHEQYF.

The chain employs TRBV5-1 and TRBJ2-7; 12 positions match TRBD2. CDR3 length: 17 amino acids. The germline CDR1 and CDR2 sequences are SGHRS and YFSETQ. The junction had 8 bases not matched to a gene; V was cut back by 1 base and J by 3 bases. The CDR3 spells CASSLSASGRVRYEQYF. CDR3 DNA: TGCGCCAGCAGCTTGTCGGCTAGCGGGAGGGTCCGCTACGAGCAGTACTTC.

V usage is TRBV9 and J usage is TRBJ2-2; D is unclear. CDR1 SGDLS and CDR2 YYNGEE come from the germline V gene. The CDR3 sequence is 14 residues long. V lost 2 bases to trimming and J lost 2 bases, with 7 bases between them. CDR3 loop: CASSVDFNTGELFF. The CDR3 DNA reads TGTGCCAGCAGCGTTGACTTCAACACCGGGGAGCTGTTTTTT. Drawing the rest from reference TRBV9 and TRBJ2-2, the complete variable domain is DSGVTQTPKHLITATGQRVTLRCSPRSGDLSVYWYQQSLDQGLQFLIQYYNGEERAKGNILERFSAQQFPDLHSELNLSSLELGDSALYFCASSVDFNTGELFFGEGSRLTVL.

This chain connects TRBV4-2 to TRBJ2-5; TRBD2 aligns across 13 bases. In germline, CDR1 is LGHNA, CDR2 YNFKEQ. The V and J ends lost 2 bases and 9 bases, in that order; junction bases with no gene match: 12. This CDR3 contains 17 residues. CDR3 amino acids: CASSQNAPGTSGNPQYF. CDR3 bases: TGTGCCAGCAGCCAAAATGCCCCCGGGACTAGCGGGAACCCCCAGTACTTC.

The rearrangement uses TRBV9 and TRBJ2-7; D may correspond to TRBD1 or TRBD2 (5 bases each). The V gene's germline CDR1 is SGDLS and CDR2 YYNGEE. This CDR3 is built from 16 residues. V was clipped by 1 base and J by 3 bases, with 17 bases between them. The DNA of the CDR3 is TGTGCCAGCAGCGTATATTGGGACGATCTCCTCTACGAGCAGTACTTC. Residues: CASSVYWDDLLYEQYF.

The chain has TRBV25-1 and TRBJ2-1; D perhaps matches TRBD2 (6 bases). V was shortened by 1 base and J by 3 bases, with 10 bases between the two germline ends. The CDR3 runs to 15 residues. The germline V gene encodes CDR1 MGHDK and CDR2 SYGVNS. DNA for the CDR3: TGTGCCAGCAGTGAATCGGGAGCCAACTACAATGAGCAGTTCTTC. Residues: CASSESGANYNEQFF.

The V call is TRBV29-1, the J call TRBJ2-2; tentatively, D is TRBD1 (6 bases). The V and J ends lost 6 bases and 7 bases respectively, with 12 bases between them. There are 12 residues in the CDR3. Germline CDR1 is SQVTM and CDR2 is ANQGSEA. The CDR3 DNA reads as TGCAGCGTACACAGGGAAGGCGGGGAGCTGTTTTTT. It specifies CSVHREGGELFF.

V and J are TRBV14 and TRBJ2-7; D assignment may be TRBD1 or TRBD2 (5 bases each). V shed 3 bases and J shed 3 bases, with 21 bases lying between them. This CDR3 has 17 amino acids. Germline V gene sequence: CDR1 SGHDN, CDR2 FVKESK. The DNA of the CDR3 is TGTGCCAGCAGCCACGAAGGGGACCCTGCTGGGATCTACGAGCAGTACTTC. This encodes CASSHEGDPAGIYEQYF.

Concerning this clone: This likely comes from a read error, as the CDR3 has no conserved phenylalanine or tryptophan at its end. The limits of the CDR3 on the DNA are not certain, so only TCRdb's listed CDR3 is given. The V call is TRBV28, the J call TRBJ2-7; the table's D call of TRBD2 was not tested on the DNA. CDR1 is MDHEN, CDR2 SYDVKM, per germline. Counting both end residues, the CDR3 totals 12 amino acids. The CDR3 sequence is CASSFSEGKCVL.

This clone showed up just once. The J gene is TRBJ2-1, the V gene TRBV6-5; 7 nucleotides match TRBD2. There are 14 residues in the CDR3. With V trimmed by 8 bases and J by 2 bases, 6 bases remained unmatched. CDR1 MNHEY and CDR2 SVGAGI come from the germline V gene. The CDR3 loop is CASLGGGAYNEQFF. In nucleotides, the CDR3 is TGTGCCAGCCTGGGGGGGGGAGCCTACAATGAGCAGTTCTTC.

As to this clone: The same CDR3 is also encoded by other DNA sequences in this sample. V usage is TRBV27 and J usage is TRBJ2-1; D gene uncertain. The germline gives CDR1 MNHEY, CDR2 SMNVEV (reference sequence). V was cut by 3 bases and J by 3 bases, with 3 bases left in between. The CDR3 runs to 12 residues. The CDR3 DNA sequence: TGTGCCAGCAGTTTGGACTACAATGAGCAGTTCTTC. Its protein is CASSLDYNEQFF.

J is TRBJ2-7 and V is TRBV28; 8 bases match TRBD1. Germline V gives CDR1 MDHEN, CDR2 SYDVKM. The CDR3 consists of 14 residues. V was pared by 4 bases and J by 3 bases, with 5 bases of the junction left unmatched. In DNA, the CDR3 is TGTGCCAGCAGTTGGACAGGGTACAACTACGAGCAGTACTTC. Translation gives CASSWTGYNYEQYF.

V is TRBV9 and J is TRBJ2-3; D is possibly TRBD1 (5 bases). The CDR3 covers 14 residues. V lost 4 bases to trimming and J lost 6 bases, with 15 bases between them. The germline gives CDR1 SGDLS, CDR2 YYNGEE. The CDR3 DNA sequence: TGTGCCAGCAGCCCCAGTAGTTCAGGGGATACGCAGTATTTT. Protein sequence: CASSPSSSGDTQYF.

The chain uses TRBV29-1 and TRBJ2-3; possible D gene TRBD2, 6 bases. The length of the CDR3 is 17 residues. Trimming took off 3 bases at V and 6 bases at J, with 25 bases between the two ends. Germline CDR1 and CDR2: SQVTM and ANQGSEA. CDR3 region: CSVDSLAQGGNWDTQYF. As DNA, the CDR3 is TGCAGCGTTGATTCCCTTGCGCAGGGCGGGAATTGGGATACGCAGTATTTT.

Comment on this clone: Additional DNA sequences in this sample encode the identical CDR3. This chain uses TRBV9 with TRBJ2-7; a possible D gene is TRBD1 (5 bases). This CDR3 contains 14 residues. Germline CDR1 reads SGDLS; CDR2 reads YYNGEE. The V end lost 0 bases, the J end lost 2 bases, and 9 bases lay between the germline ends. This chain's CDR3 is CASSVDDSPYEQYF. DNA for the CDR3: TGTGCCAGCAGCGTAGATGACAGCCCCTACGAGCAGTACTTC.

This clone was seen just once. The genes are TRBV12-5 and TRBJ2-7; D may match TRBD1 or TRBD2 (6 bases each). CDR1 is LGHNT and CDR2 is FRNRAP in the germline V gene. Trimming pared 8 bases from V and 6 bases from J, leaving 29 bases between. This CDR3 spans 17 amino acids. DNA for the CDR3: TGTGCTAGTCAGTCGGGTCTCAGAAGGAGGGGGTTGCGCGAGCAGTACTTC. This translates into CASQSGLRRRGLREQYF.

This chain joins TRBV13 and TRBJ2-7; maybe TRBD1 (5 bases). Germline-derived CDR1 and CDR2 are PRHDT and FYEKMQ (reference sequence). The CDR3 length is 15 residues. V was pared by 2 bases and J by 0 bases, with 11 bases between. The CDR3 region is CASSLSGSSSYEQYF. CDR3 in DNA: TGTGCCAGCAGCTTATCAGGGTCGAGCTCCTACGAGCAGTACTTC.

The chain has TRBV5-4 and TRBJ1-1; possibly TRBD1 for D (6 bases). Germline V gene lookup returns CDR1 SGHNT and CDR2 YYREEE (reference sequence). This CDR3 region has 14 residues. Trimming left V 4 bases short and J 1 base short, with 11 bases between. The CDR3 DNA sequence: TGTGCCAGCAGCCCAGGGGAGGCGAACACTGAAGCTTTCTTT. Translation gives CASSPGEANTEAFF.

This rearrangement joins TRBV9 to TRBJ2-7; TRBD2 is a possible D gene (5 bases). The CDR3 is made up of 15 amino acids. Germline V lookup: CDR1 SGDLS, CDR2 YYNGEE. V lost 4 bases and J 6 bases, leaving 20 bases between the germline ends. The CDR3 bases are TGTGCCAGCAGCCCAACGGGAATTGGCGTCCCCGAGCAGTACTTC. Its translation is CASSPTGIGVPEQYF.

The genes are TRBV28 and TRBJ1-5, with D unclear. Trimming left V 7 bases short and J 7 bases short, with 8 bases between. CDR3 length: 11 residues. Germline V CDR1 and CDR2: MDHEN, SYDVKM. The CDR3 loop is CASNQDQPQHF. CDR3 coding DNA: TGTGCCAGCAACCAGGACCAGCCCCAGCATTTT.